Listed here are 5 T cell receptor beta chains from one sample, sequenced in a study of T cell repertoires in cytomegalovirus infection. In TCRdb, the reads were re-called with MiXCR into one record per CDR3 protein. The table shows 150,000 to 200,000 distinct CDR3 sequences, with around an eighth occurring only once. Sequencing used PBMCs. Receptor source: a human donor in good health (CMV status not recorded). Some clones in this sample may be carry-over from other donors' samples.

This clonotype was seen a few times. The chain links TRBV20-1 to TRBJ1-6; 9 bases line up with TRBD1. Per germline, CDR1 DFQATT and CDR2 SNEGSKA (reference sequence). The CDR3 runs 16 residues. V lost 1 base, J lost 1 base, and 2 bases stayed unmatched. As DNA, the CDR3 is TGCAGTGCTAGAGTAGGACAGGGGTCCTATAATTCACCCCTCCACTTT. Translation gives CSARVGQGSYNSPLHF.

The V gene is TRBV19, the J gene TRBJ2-2; D may be TRBD2 (6 bases). The CDR3 loop spans 16 amino acids. The germline V and J ends were trimmed by 7 bases and 5 bases, with 20 bases remaining between them. Germline-derived CDR1 and CDR2 are LNHDA and SQIVND (reference sequence). DNA of the CDR3: TGTGCCAGTACCGCGGGGTTATACCCCCCGACCGGGGAGCTGTTTTTT. This encodes CASTAGLYPPTGELFF.

The sample holds a few counts of this clonotype. The chain is built from TRBV6-2 or TRBV6-3 and TRBJ2-7; a possible D gene is TRBD1 (5 bases). This CDR3 has 13 residues. V was trimmed by 6 bases and J by 3 bases, leaving 12 bases between them. CDR1 is MNHEY and CDR2 is SVGEGT in the germline V gene. CDR3 sequence reads: CASRRTQIYEQYF. CDR3 sequence (DNA): TGTGCCAGCAGGCGGACACAAATCTACGAGCAGTACTTC.

This clonotype has only a few counts. V and J are TRBV9 and TRBJ2-5; 9 bases are a match to TRBD2. CDR3 length: 22 amino acids. Germline trimming cut 3 bases from V and 5 bases from J; bases unmatched to any gene: 29. CDR1 is SGDLS, CDR2 YYNGEE, per germline. The CDR3, as DNA: TGTGCCAGCAGCGATTCCGAAGGCGGGGGGGCAATCTCGGGTTCTTTGGGGGAGACCCAGTACTTC. The encoded protein is CASSDSEGGGAISGSLGETQYF.

This clonotype came up many times. The V gene is TRBV11-2, the J gene TRBJ2-5, with 10 bases fitting TRBD2. The CDR3 is made up of 15 amino acids. Germline assignment: CDR1 SGHAT and CDR2 FQNNGV. Germline trimming cut 3 bases from V and 5 bases from J; bases unmatched to any gene: 6. DNA of the CDR3: TGTGCCAGCAGCTTTGCTAGCGGGAGTGGGGAGACCCAGTACTTC. Translated, it gives CASSFASGSGETQYF. The full variable domain, its missing parts supplied by reference TRBV11-2 and TRBJ2-5, is EAGVAQSPRYKIIEKRQSVAFWCNPISGHATLYWYQQILGQGPKLLIQFQNNGVVDDSQLPKDRFSAERLKGVDSTLKIQPAKLEDSAVYLCASSFASGSGETQYFGPGTRLLVL.